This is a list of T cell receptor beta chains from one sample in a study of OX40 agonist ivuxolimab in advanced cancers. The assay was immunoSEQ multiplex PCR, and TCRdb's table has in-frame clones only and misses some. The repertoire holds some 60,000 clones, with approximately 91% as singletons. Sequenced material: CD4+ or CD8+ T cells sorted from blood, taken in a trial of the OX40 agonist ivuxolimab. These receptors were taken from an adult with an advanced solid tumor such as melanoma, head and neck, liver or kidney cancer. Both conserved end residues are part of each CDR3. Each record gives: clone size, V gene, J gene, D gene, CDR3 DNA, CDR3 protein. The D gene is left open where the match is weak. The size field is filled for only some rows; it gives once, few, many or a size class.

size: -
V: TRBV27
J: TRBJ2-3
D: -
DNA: TGTGCCAGCAGTTTTATCCCCCCCCTTAGCACAGATACGCAGTATTTT
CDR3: CASSFIPPLSTDTQYF

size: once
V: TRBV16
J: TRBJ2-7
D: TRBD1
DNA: TGTGCCAGCAGCCAAGACAGGGGGGCCGAGCAGTACTTC
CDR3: CASSQDRGAEQYF

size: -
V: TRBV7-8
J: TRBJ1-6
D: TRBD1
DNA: TGTGCCAGCAGCTTAAGGACAGGGGGCCTTGTAGCCCTCCACTTT
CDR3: CASSLRTGGLVALHF

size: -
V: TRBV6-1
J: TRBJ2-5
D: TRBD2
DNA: TGTGCCAGCAGTGACCGACTAGCGGTCCAAGAGACCCAGTACTTC
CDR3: CASSDRLAVQETQYF

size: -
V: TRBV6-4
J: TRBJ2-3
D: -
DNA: TGTGCCAGCAGTGACTCCAGGGGTGGGGATACGCAGTATTTT
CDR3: CASSDSRGGDTQYF

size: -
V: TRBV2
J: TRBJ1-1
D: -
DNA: TGTGCCAGCATCGATGACAGACCTGAAGCTTTCTTT
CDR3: CASIDDRPEAFF

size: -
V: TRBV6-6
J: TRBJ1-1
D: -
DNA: TGTGCCAGCAGTGCCTTCCTTGGGGGGACTGAAGCTTTCTTT
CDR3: CASSAFLGGTEAFF

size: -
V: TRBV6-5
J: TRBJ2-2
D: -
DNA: TGTGCCAGCAGTTACCTACGATGGGGCGGGGAGCTGTTTTTT
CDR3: CASSYLRWGGELFF

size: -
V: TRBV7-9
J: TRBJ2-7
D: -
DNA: TGTGCCAGCAGTTCCCCCAAGGCAGTATACGAGCAGTACTTC
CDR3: CASSSPKAVYEQYF

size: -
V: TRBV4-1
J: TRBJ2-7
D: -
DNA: TGCGCCAGCAGCCAAGAATCCGGCGGGGACTACGAGCAGTACTTC
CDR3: CASSQESGGDYEQYF

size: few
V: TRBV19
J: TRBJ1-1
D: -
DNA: TGTGCCAGTAGTATTGGACCGGGGATTGAAGCTTTCTTT
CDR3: CASSIGPGIEAFF

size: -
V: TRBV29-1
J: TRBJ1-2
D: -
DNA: TGCAGCGTTGAAAGTGGGGATGGCTACACCTTC
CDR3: CSVESGDGYTF

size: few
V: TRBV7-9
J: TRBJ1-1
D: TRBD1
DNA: TGTGCCAGCAGCGCAGAAGGGACAGGAGTGAACACTGAAGCTTTCTTT
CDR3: CASSAEGTGVNTEAFF

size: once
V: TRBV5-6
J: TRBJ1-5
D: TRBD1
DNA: TGTGCCAGCAGCGTAAACAGGGGAGGGGGCTATATGGGCAATCAGCCCCAGCATTTT
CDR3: CASSVNRGGGYMGNQPQHF

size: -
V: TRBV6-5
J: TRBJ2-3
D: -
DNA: TGTGCCAGCAGTTACGGCGGCGGCCCCCTAGGAGATACGCAGTATTTT
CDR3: CASSYGGGPLGDTQYF

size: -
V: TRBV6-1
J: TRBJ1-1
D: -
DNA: TGTGCCAGCAGTGACAGTTCGGCCGAAGCTTTCTTT
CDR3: CASSDSSAEAFF

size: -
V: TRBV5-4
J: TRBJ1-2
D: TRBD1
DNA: TGTGCCAGCAGCTTGACAGGGGCAGATGGCTACACCTTC
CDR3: CASSLTGADGYTF

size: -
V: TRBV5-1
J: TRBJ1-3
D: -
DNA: TGCGCCAGCAGCTTGGCCCCAGGGTACTCTGGAAACACCATATATTTT
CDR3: CASSLAPGYSGNTIYF

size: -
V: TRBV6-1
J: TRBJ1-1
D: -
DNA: TGTGCCAGCAGTCCTAGACAGTACGGGAACACTGAAGCTTTCTTT
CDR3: CASSPRQYGNTEAFF

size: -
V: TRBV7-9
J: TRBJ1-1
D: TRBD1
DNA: TGTGCCAGCAGCTTAGGTACAGGGGGACCCATGAACACTGAAGCTTTCTTT
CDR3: CASSLGTGGPMNTEAFF

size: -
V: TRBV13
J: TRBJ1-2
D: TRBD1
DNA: TGTGCCAGCAGCCAGGGAGGACAGGTCGGAGGTGGCTACACCTTC
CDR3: CASSQGGQVGGGYTF

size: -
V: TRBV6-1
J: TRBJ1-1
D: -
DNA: TGTGCCAGCAGGCCCTTCAGGCAAGTGAACACTGAAGCTTTCTTT
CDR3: CASRPFRQVNTEAFF

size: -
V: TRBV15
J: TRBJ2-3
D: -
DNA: TGTGCCACCAGCAGAGGGGGGGCCACAGATACGCAGTATTTT
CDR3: CATSRGGATDTQYF

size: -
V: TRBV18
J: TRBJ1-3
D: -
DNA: TGTGCCAGCTCACCACCCGATACTAGCTCTGGAAACACCATATATTTT
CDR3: CASSPPDTSSGNTIYF

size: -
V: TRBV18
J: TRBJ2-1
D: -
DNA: TGTGCCAGCTCACCCGGGAATGAGCAGTTCTTC
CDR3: CASSPGNEQFF

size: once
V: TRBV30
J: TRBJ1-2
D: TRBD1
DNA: TGTGCCTGGCAGGACAGGGTGTATGGCTACACCTTC
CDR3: CAWQDRVYGYTF

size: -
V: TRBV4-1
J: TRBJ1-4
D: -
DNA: TGCGCCAGCAGCCATGCGTTCGGGCAGACTAATGAAAAACTGTTTTTT
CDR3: CASSHAFGQTNEKLFF

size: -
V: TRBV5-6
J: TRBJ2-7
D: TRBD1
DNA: TGTGCCAGCAGCTCCCTAACGGACAGGGACCCCTACGAGCAGTACTTC
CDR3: CASSSLTDRDPYEQYF

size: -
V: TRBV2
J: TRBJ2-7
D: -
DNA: TGTGCCAGCAGTGGTGGGGACAAGATCGTCTACGAGCAGTACTTC
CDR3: CASSGGDKIVYEQYF

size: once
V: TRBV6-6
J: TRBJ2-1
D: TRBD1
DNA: TGTGCCAGCAGTCCTCGGACAGGGGTTCACAATGAGCAGTTCTTC
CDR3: CASSPRTGVHNEQFF

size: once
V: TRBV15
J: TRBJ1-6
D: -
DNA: TGTGCCACCAGCCCCCACAGCAATTCACCCCTCCACTTT
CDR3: CATSPHSNSPLHF

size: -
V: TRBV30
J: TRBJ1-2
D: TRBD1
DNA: TGTGCCTGGGACAGGGGAAGTCACGGCTACACCTTC
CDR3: CAWDRGSHGYTF

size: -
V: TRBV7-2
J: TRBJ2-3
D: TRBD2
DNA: TGTGCCAGAGCCTCCTTTGGACTAGCGGTGGGAGATACGCAGTATTTT
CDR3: CARASFGLAVGDTQYF

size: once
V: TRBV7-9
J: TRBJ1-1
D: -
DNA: TGTGCCAGCAGCTTCCAGGGATTATTAGAAACTGAAGCTTTCTTT
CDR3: CASSFQGLLETEAFF

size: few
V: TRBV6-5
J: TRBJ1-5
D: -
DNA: TGTGCCAGCAGTTCACAGGGAACCCAGCCCCAGCATTTT
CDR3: CASSSQGTQPQHF

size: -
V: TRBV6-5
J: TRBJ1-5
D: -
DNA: TGTGCCAGCAGCTGGGACAGCAATCAGCCCCAGCATTTT
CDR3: CASSWDSNQPQHF

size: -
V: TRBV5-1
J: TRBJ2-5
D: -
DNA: TGTGCCAGCAGCTTGCTGGACCAAGAGACCCAGTACTTC
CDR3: CASSLLDQETQYF